The rows below give T cell receptor beta chains drawn from one sample of a study of PD-L1 blockade in urothelial cancer. Only in-frame clones appear in the TCRdb table, and some are missing; sequencing was by immunoSEQ multiplex PCR. This repertoire shows about 50,000 clones, about 80% found once; its top ten account for approximately 3%. The material was PBMCs, obtained around atezolizumab (anti-PD-L1) treatment. The receptors here all came from a man between 70 and 80 years old with urothelial cancer. Each CDR3 is given with its conserved first and last residue.

v_call	j_call	cdr3_aa
TRBV10-2	TRBJ1-1	CASSATQGVLNTEAFF
TRBV10-3	TRBJ2-5	CAISESQGETQYF
TRBV2	TRBJ2-1	CASSEWGSGRIYNEQFF
TRBV28	TRBJ1-2	CASSFRRSSYGYTF
TRBV19	TRBJ2-1	CASKKGQVGIQKQFF
TRBV7-2	TRBJ1-2	CASSLAEGYGYTF
TRBV11-3	TRBJ2-1	CASSSTTGARQFF
TRBV2	TRBJ2-4	CASIWDRGKNIQYF
TRBV7-3	TRBJ2-3	CASSSDRGDTQYF
TRBV28	TRBJ1-2	CASSLAQGVEHGYTF
TRBV30	TRBJ1-1	CAWSIREGTEAFF
TRBV7-8	TRBJ2-2	CASSLRDFANTGELFF
TRBV29-1	TRBJ2-5	CSVQGGQETQYF
TRBV7-2	TRBJ2-7	CASSPRREREQYF
TRBV4-2	TRBJ2-7	CASSLATDRANEQYF
TRBV5-1	TRBJ2-1	CASSTGTADEQFF
TRBV5-1	TRBJ1-1	CASSFPGDSNTEAFF
TRBV11-2	TRBJ2-7	CASSLDLGYEQYF
TRBV20-1	TRBJ1-1	CSAWKRVEAFF
TRBV9	TRBJ2-7	CASSAAPGQQYEQYF
TRBV10-2	TRBJ2-1	CASSESTQGANEQFF
TRBV19	TRBJ1-2	CASSMAPANYGYTF
TRBV5-1	TRBJ1-4	CASSQAGGQGHEKLFF
TRBV5-1	TRBJ2-7	CASSLGQGPYEQYF
TRBV7-8	TRBJ2-1	CASTEQGYEQFF
TRBV27	TRBJ2-4	CASSSAPGGAKNIQYF
TRBV27	TRBJ1-5	CASSLGRGDQPQHF
TRBV5-1	TRBJ1-1	CASSVAGGWEAFF
TRBV7-9	TRBJ1-2	CASSLQGGNYGYTF
TRBV4-1	TRBJ1-6	CASSLQEHRTGKSNVDSPLHF
TRBV5-6	TRBJ1-5	CASSQNRGDDQPQHF
TRBV7-2	TRBJ1-1	CASSRDRGDTEAFF
TRBV11-2	TRBJ1-5	CASSSIQGWGQPQHF
TRBV7-2	TRBJ2-3	CASSLWTGTDTQYF
TRBV21-1	TRBJ2-7	CASSNLKRTFYEQYF
TRBV19	TRBJ1-3	CASSFLRDRRSGNTIYF
TRBV6-1	TRBJ1-1	CASSDRAVTEAFF
TRBV7-9	TRBJ2-2	CASSPMGQGYTGELFF
TRBV6-4	TRBJ1-2	CASSLRQGYGYTF
TRBV11-1	TRBJ2-4	CASSSPPGNIQYF
TRBV5-6	.	CASSLDTADTYEQYF
TRBV28	TRBJ2-5	CASSLLAEGETQYF